A single sample gave rise to the 2 T cell receptor beta chains below, sequenced in a study of T cell changes during pregnancy in multiple sclerosis. The data were produced by immunoSEQ multiplex PCR, yet TCRdb's version contains in-frame clones alone and is incomplete. Of around 60,000 clones listed, about 90% are singletons. The source was peripheral blood, collected in the second trimester of pregnancy. These receptors were obtained from a female donor in good health, enrolled as a control in a pregnancy study.

Only one count was recorded for this clone. V gene TRBV14 combines with J gene TRBJ2-3; 10 bases align to TRBD1. CDR1 and CDR2 from the germline V gene are SGHDN and FVKESK. Trimming at V came to 4 bases and at J to 4 bases, leaving 8 bases not matched to a gene. The CDR3 spans 16 residues. CDR3 DNA sequence: TGTGCCAGCAGCCCATACTGGGGGACAGGGGCAGATACGCAGTATTTT. Its translation: CASSPYWGTGADTQYF.

The chain carries TRBV5-6 and TRBJ2-3; 10 positions agree with TRBD2. Losses at the gene ends were 0 bases for V and 3 bases for J; bases not matched to a gene: 1. The germline V gene has CDR1 SGHDT and CDR2 YYEEEE. This CDR3 is built from 15 residues. The CDR3 coding sequence is TGTGCCAGCAGCTTGGAGACTAGCGGGACAGATACGCAGTATTTT. Amino acids: CASSLETSGTDTQYF.